This TCR beta chain was profiled in a study of human T cells and chemical hapten exposure. Study summary: All through the roughly 23-week study, the scalp of each patient received diphenylcyclopropenone doses weekly. Study outcomes and limitations: TCRs exceeding 1 in 1000 frequency stayed unchanged with DPC sensitization.

TCRdb reprocessed the RACE reads via MiXCR and lists one record per CDR3 protein. Among 35,000 to 45,000 distinct CDR3 sequences listed, around 12% were seen once. Time point reported: pre-sensitization, week 0. As to treatment: therapeutic diphenylcyclopropenone sensitization with weekly scalp DPC. This CDR3 is 14 amino acids long. V gave up 4 bases and J gave up 8 bases, with 17 bases separating them. Germline assignment: CDR1 SGHTA and CDR2 FQGNSA. For this clonotype: The antigen remains unidentified.

This TCR derives from a woman aged 25 to 39 with alopecia areata. Some clones in this sample may be carry-over from other donors' samples. Sequenced here: whole blood, sampled in connection with sensitization to the hapten diphenylcyclopropenone (DPC). The V and J genes are TRBV7-2 and TRBJ1-2; possibly TRBD1 for D (6 bases). The CDR3 protein is CASSSQPSGEGYTF. The CDR3 DNA sequence: TGTGCCAGCAGCTCACAGCCCTCAGGGGAAGGCTACACCTTC. Full variable domain (remainder filled in from reference TRBV7-2 and TRBJ1-2): GAGVSQSPSNKVTEKGKDVELRCDPISGHTALYWYRQSLGQGLEFLIYFQGNSAPDKSGLPSDRFSAERTGGSVSTLTIQRTQQEDSAVYLCASSSQPSGEGYTFGSGTRLTVV.